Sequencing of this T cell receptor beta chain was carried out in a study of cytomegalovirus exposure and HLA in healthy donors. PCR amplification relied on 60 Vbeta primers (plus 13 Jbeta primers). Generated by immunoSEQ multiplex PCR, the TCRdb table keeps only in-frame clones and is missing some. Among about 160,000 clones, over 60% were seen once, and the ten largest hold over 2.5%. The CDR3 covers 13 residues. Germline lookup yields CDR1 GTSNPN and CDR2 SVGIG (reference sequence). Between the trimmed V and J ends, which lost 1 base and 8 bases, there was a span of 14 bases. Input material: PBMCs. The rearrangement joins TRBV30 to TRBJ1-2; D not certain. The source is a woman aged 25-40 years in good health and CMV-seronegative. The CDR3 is CAWSEHLRWGYTF. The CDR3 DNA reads TGTGCCTGGAGTGAACATCTTCGATGGGGCTACACCTTC.